The clone carrying this T cell receptor (beta chain) has more than one count but fewer than ten. The antigen is not known. The data derive from a study of T cell repertoires in cytomegalovirus infection. MiXCR, applied by TCRdb to the reads, yields one record per CDR3 protein. The repertoire holds 750,000 to 950,000 distinct CDR3 sequences, with almost 30% as singletons. The CDR3 is made up of 16 amino acids. Trimming cost V 3 bases and J 2 bases, with 14 bases left between them. CDR1 and CDR2 (germline): DFQATT, SNEGSKA (reference sequence). The material sequenced was cultured CD8+ T cells from PBMCs, taken from culture after CMV antigen stimulation. The sequence was collected from a human donor in good health (CMV status not recorded). Some clones in this sample may be carry-over from other donors' samples. The V and J genes are TRBV20-1 and TRBJ1-6, with unresolved D. Here the CDR3 reads CSASEERQTYNSPLHF. In nucleotides, the CDR3 is TGCAGTGCTAGTGAGGAGAGACAAACCTATAATTCACCCCTCCACTTT.